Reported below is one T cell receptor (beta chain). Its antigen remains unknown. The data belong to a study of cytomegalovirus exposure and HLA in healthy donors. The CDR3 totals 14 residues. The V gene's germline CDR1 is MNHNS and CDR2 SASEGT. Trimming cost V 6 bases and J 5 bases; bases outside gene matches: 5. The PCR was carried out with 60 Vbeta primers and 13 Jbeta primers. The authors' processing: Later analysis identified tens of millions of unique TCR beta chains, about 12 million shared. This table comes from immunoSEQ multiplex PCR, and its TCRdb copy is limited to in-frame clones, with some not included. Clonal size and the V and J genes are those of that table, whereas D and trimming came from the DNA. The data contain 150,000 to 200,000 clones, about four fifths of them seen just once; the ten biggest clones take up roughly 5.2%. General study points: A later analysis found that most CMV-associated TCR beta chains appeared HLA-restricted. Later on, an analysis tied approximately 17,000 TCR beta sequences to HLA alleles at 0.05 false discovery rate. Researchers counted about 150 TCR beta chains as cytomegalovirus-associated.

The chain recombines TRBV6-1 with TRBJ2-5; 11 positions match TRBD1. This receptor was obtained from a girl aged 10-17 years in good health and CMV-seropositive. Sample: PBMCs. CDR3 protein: CASSSGTGGETQYF. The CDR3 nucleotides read TGTGCCAGCAGCTCCGGGACAGGGGGGGAGACCCAGTACTTC.